These T cell receptor beta chains were read from a single sample in a study of blood T cell repertoires in COVID-19. Sequencing used immunoSEQ multiplex PCR; TCRdb keeps in-frame clones, though not all of them. The table records roughly 38,000 clones, about 90% of them present only once. Material for sequencing was peripheral blood. The source is a woman between 65 and 79 years old with acute or convalescent COVID-19. The CDR3 runs from the conserved cysteine through the conserved F or W. D genes are given only for firm matches.

v_call	j_call	d_call	cdr3_aa
TRBV6-5	TRBJ2-5	NA	CASSYSNSGQETQYF
TRBV7-9	TRBJ2-5	NA	CASSLEGGGTQYF
TRBV4-3	TRBJ1-2	TRBD1	CASSQDEGTGPYGYTF
TRBV6-5	TRBJ1-2	NA	CASNLDSNYGYTF
TRBV7-8	TRBJ1-1	TRBD1	CASSLQGVDTEAFF
TRBV24-1	TRBJ2-5	TRBD1	CATSDAGTGDLFQYF
TRBV11-3	TRBJ1-1	NA	CASSPTEGGTEAFF
TRBV28	TRBJ2-2	TRBD2	CASSPLGAREGPGELFF
TRBV7-3	TRBJ2-1	NA	CASSLIHNHRGGHNEQFF
TRBV7-9	TRBJ1-4	NA	CASSRGRGNEKLFF
TRBV7-6	TRBJ2-1	NA	CASSLRAGAYNEQFF
TRBV6-2/TRBV6-3	TRBJ1-4	NA	CASSYSNAGGEKLFF
TRBV10-1	TRBJ2-1	NA	CASRDSLANEQFF
TRBV4-3	TRBJ1-2	NA	CASSLNPGADGYTF
TRBV6-2/TRBV6-3	TRBJ1-6	NA	CASSSENFNSPLHF
TRBV24-1	TRBJ2-1	NA	CATSNGGINEQFF
TRBV24-1	TRBJ2-5	TRBD2	CATSDGLAEETQYF
TRBV12-3/TRBV12-4	TRBJ2-2	NA	CASRGGNTGELFF
TRBV6-5	TRBJ1-1	NA	CASRSSVKLLYEF
TRBV12-5	TRBJ2-3	TRBD2	CASGTIAGGMPDTQYF
TRBV6-5	TRBJ2-3	NA	CASSSIYSSTDTQYF
TRBV4-2	TRBJ2-5	NA	CASSPPTRETQYF
TRBV6-2/TRBV6-3	TRBJ2-3	TRBD1	CASSYSPDRFTDTQYF
TRBV6-5	TRBJ2-2	TRBD1	CASRNQQGAAGELFF
TRBV2	TRBJ2-4	NA	CASSRQVLAKNIQYF
TRBV30	TRBJ1-2	TRBD1	CAWETGKEDYGYTF
TRBV6-6	TRBJ1-5	TRBD1	CASSPGQGAAQPQHF
TRBV12-3/TRBV12-4	TRBJ1-2	TRBD1	CASSPRDSYGYTF